A selection of T cell receptor beta chains follows, all from one sample in a study of blood T cell repertoires in COVID-19. The data were produced by immunoSEQ multiplex PCR, yet TCRdb's version contains in-frame clones alone and is incomplete. In the table there are approximately 54,000 clones, roughly 90% of which are singletons. Specimen: peripheral blood. The receptors were gathered from a man between 50 and 59 years old with acute or convalescent COVID-19. CDR3s include the opening cysteine and the closing phenylalanine or tryptophan.

v_gene	j_gene	CDR3aa
TRBV2	TRBJ1-6	CASSEEILRWAGPNSPLHF
TRBV19	TRBJ1-3	CASSLPAASGNTIYF
TRBV6-1	TRBJ2-5	CASSEMIGRETQYF
TRBV2	TRBJ1-1	CASSRSTGGITEAFF
TRBV6-5	TRBJ1-2	CASSRAAPGTGLIF
TRBV2	TRBJ1-1	CASSEAEGSTEAFF
TRBV18	TRBJ1-2	CASSPDRVYGYTF
TRBV7-9	TRBJ2-5	CASSLGGAVETQYF
TRBV14	TRBJ1-2	CASSPRSDRTYGYTF
TRBV19	TRBJ1-2	CASSAFLRGVSGGYTF
TRBV21-1	TRBJ1-1	CASRVSLAIRTEAFF
TRBV7-8	TRBJ2-5	CASSSTGTGETQYF
TRBV18	TRBJ1-5	CASSEGLVGQPQHF
TRBV5-1	TRBJ1-4	CASSAGAGGNEKLFF
TRBV4-1	TRBJ2-1	CASSHPDGLAYNEQFF
TRBV5-6	TRBJ2-5	CASSLGQGLAGGTWKTQYF
TRBV15	TRBJ2-5	CATSRDRGETQYF
TRBV5-6	TRBJ1-5	CASSHRQGREPQHF
TRBV20-1	TRBJ2-1	CSASSGTSGNNEQFF
TRBV6-5	TRBJ2-5	CASVSSGTETQYF
TRBV5-8	TRBJ2-3	CASSLTAGGPTDTQYF
TRBV7-8	TRBJ1-2	CASTRHGSYGYTF
TRBV19	TRBJ1-1	CASTRLMATEAFF
TRBV5-6	TRBJ2-7	CASSYPGTSGTYEQYF
TRBV3-1/TRBV3-2	TRBJ2-5	CASSLPASGKETQYF
TRBV6-5	TRBJ1-5	CASSYSPYGAQPQHF
TRBV7-9	TRBJ2-1	CASSLVSGTNSYNEQFF
TRBV5-6	TRBJ2-1	CASSPGLAGGPIVNEQFF
TRBV6-7	TRBJ2-7	CARVEGLADSYEQYF